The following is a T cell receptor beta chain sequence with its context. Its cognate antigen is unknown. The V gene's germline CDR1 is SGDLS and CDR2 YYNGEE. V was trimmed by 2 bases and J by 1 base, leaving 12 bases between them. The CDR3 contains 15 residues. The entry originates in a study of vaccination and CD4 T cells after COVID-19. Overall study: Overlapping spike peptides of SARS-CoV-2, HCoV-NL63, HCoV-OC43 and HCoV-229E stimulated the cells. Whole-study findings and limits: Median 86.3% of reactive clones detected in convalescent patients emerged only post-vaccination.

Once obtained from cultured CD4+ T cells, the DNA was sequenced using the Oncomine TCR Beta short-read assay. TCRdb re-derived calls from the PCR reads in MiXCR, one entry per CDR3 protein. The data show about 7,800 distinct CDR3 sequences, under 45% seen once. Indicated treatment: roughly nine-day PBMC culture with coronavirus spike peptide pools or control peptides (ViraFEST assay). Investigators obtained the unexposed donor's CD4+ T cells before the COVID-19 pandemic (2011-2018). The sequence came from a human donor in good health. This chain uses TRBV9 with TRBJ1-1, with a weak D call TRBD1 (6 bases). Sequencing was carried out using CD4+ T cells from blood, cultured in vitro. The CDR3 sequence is CASSVGALGNTEAFF. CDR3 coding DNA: TGTGCCAGCAGCGTGGGGGCCCTGGGGAACACTGAAGCTTTCTTT.